These T cell receptor beta chains were read from a single sample in a study of T cells in Graves' hyperthyroidism and ophthalmopathy. TCRdb re-analysed the multiplex PCR reads in MiXCR, keeping a single row per CDR3 protein. The table includes some 650,000 distinct CDR3 sequences, roughly 16% detected once. Input material: blood. The receptors here all came from a woman in her forties with Graves' ophthalmopathy. CDR3s include the opening cysteine and the closing phenylalanine or tryptophan. D genes are given only for firm matches. Size tells how often a clone was seen (once, few, many) or the class of an expanded clone, and some rows leave it out.

CASSTQAVQETQYF few TRBJ2-5 TRBV2 -
CSARDRGGPNTEAFF - TRBJ1-1 TRBV20-1 TRBD1
CASRHTSGRETQYF many TRBJ2-5 TRBV27 TRBD2
CASSYSSGMNTGELFF many TRBJ2-2 TRBV6-6 -
CASSPLGTGDTEAFF many TRBJ1-1 TRBV18 TRBD1
CASSLWRAEQFF many TRBJ2-1 TRBV11-2 -
CASSATGIAPGEQFF - TRBJ2-1 TRBV27 TRBD1
CASSLTQGGEQFF many TRBJ2-1 TRBV28 -
CASRGTTYEQYF many TRBJ2-7 TRBV6-1 -
CASSQVRQGNYEQYF many TRBJ2-7 TRBV3-1 -
CASSESTLSPLHF few TRBJ1-6 TRBV25-1 -
CAWSWQGHQPQHF - TRBJ1-5 TRBV30 -
CSARALPREGDTQYF - TRBJ2-3 TRBV20-1 -
CASSFRDRDYEQYF many TRBJ2-7 TRBV27 TRBD1
CASSPGRDSETQYF few TRBJ2-5 TRBV11-1 -
CASSSRDPGNTEAFF many TRBJ1-1 TRBV5-1 -
CASSLGTSGFYEQYF many TRBJ2-7 TRBV11-2 TRBD2
CSARGGGRAEPTYNEQFF many TRBJ2-1 TRBV20-1 -
CASSRKTGGLSEAFF many TRBJ1-1 TRBV27 TRBD1
CASSVGNSGSTGELFF - TRBJ2-2 TRBV9 TRBD2
CASSKATGAATEAFF few TRBJ1-1 TRBV6-1 TRBD1
CASSPQYGTNEKLFF - TRBJ1-4 TRBV3-1 -
CASSSRPGDGTEAFF many TRBJ1-1 TRBV11-1 -
CSARRAPGLAGVGGTTDTQYF - TRBJ2-3 TRBV20-1 TRBD2
CASSLDFGEGYTF - TRBJ1-2 TRBV7-2 -
CASSWGQGDQPQHF many TRBJ1-5 TRBV5-1 TRBD1
CASSWQQGYEQFF - TRBJ2-1 TRBV7-3 -
CASSLDGASLELFF few TRBJ2-2 TRBV5-1 -
CASSYSLDSHEQYF many TRBJ2-7 TRBV6-5 -
CASSPWGDTQYF many TRBJ2-3 TRBV11-2 -
CASSSRGLEDTEAFF - TRBJ1-1 TRBV6-1 TRBD1
CASSEALLAGETQYF many TRBJ2-5 TRBV6-1 TRBD2
CASSLEGPRNSPLHF many TRBJ1-6 TRBV2 -
CATYRDSWTEAFF many TRBJ1-1 TRBV30 -
CASSRDRGTGAFF few TRBJ1-1 TRBV7-9 TRBD1
CASSITGTESETQYF - TRBJ2-5 TRBV9 TRBD1
CASGSGTISYNEQFF few TRBJ2-1 TRBV12-5 TRBD2
CASSEALQQTQYF many TRBJ2-5 TRBV6-1 -
CASRPQGPPDTQYF many TRBJ2-3 TRBV2 TRBD1
CASSSRDRGLETQYF once TRBJ2-5 TRBV5-1 TRBD1
CAISGVATQETQYF many TRBJ2-5 TRBV10-3 -
CASKDPASYEQYF many TRBJ2-7 TRBV6-1 -
CASSREPTSGSLLSYEQYF few TRBJ2-7 TRBV7-3 TRBD2
CASRSPGTPRTDTQYF many TRBJ2-3 TRBV28 -
CSATGQGFHGYTF - TRBJ1-2 TRBV20-1 TRBD1
CASSEPRAGTGVWGTEAFF few TRBJ1-1 TRBV10-2 TRBD1
CASSLSQGSTYEQYF many TRBJ2-7 TRBV11-2 -
CAQRGEANEKLFF many TRBJ1-4 TRBV30 -
CASGQGRMREKLFF many TRBJ1-4 TRBV2 TRBD1
CSSVRTGGTEAFF - TRBJ1-1 TRBV29-1 -
CAWRGQGYTEAFF many TRBJ1-1 TRBV30 TRBD1
CASSLVLAGGDTQYF - TRBJ2-3 TRBV5-1 TRBD2
CASSPGLLAGGGDTQYF - TRBJ2-3 TRBV10-1 TRBD2
CASSPSSGRAGGGELFF - TRBJ2-2 TRBV5-1 TRBD2
CASSFIAGGAGETQYF once TRBJ2-5 TRBV7-2 TRBD2